This TCR beta chain emerged from a study of cytomegalovirus exposure and HLA in healthy donors. PCR primers comprised 60 Vbeta and 13 Jbeta primers. Data came from immunoSEQ multiplex PCR; TCRdb stores just in-frame clones and leaves some out. The sample has 160,000 or so clones; approximately 81% are singletons. Study-wide points: Testing in vitro showed a few CMV-associated chains specific for CMV antigens. Later analysis identified several of the most significant clusters that appeared linked to common viral pathogens. Among immune exposure information, only CMV serostatus was available.

About this clone: Antigen unknown.

In germline, CDR1 is SNHLY, CDR2 FYNNEI. The CDR3 is 12 amino acids. V lost 7 bases to trimming and J lost 12 bases; unmatched junction nucleotides: 7. The clonotype was recovered from a man aged 50 to 59 in good health and CMV-seropositive. The specimen was PBMCs. The rearrangement uses TRBV2 and TRBJ2-5, with TRBD2 matching over 11 bases. The CDR3 protein is CASITSGSQEYF. CDR3 nucleotide sequence: TGTGCCAGCATTACTAGCGGGAGCCAAGAGTACTTC.